This T cell receptor (beta chain) was captured in a study of blood T cell repertoires in COVID-19. In the study overall: Samples taken during acute and convalescent COVID-19 were collected in the United States, Italy and Spain.

Sequencing was performed with immunoSEQ multiplex PCR; in TCRdb, only in-frame clones are kept and a portion is missing. The sample has 250,000 to 350,000 clones; 75% to 90% are singletons. CDR1 is SGHKS, CDR2 YYEKEE, per germline (reference sequence). Unmatched junction bases numbered 5, after V lost 0 bases and J lost 2 bases. This CDR3 has 15 residues. Sequenced material: PBMCs or T cells enriched from blood (not recorded which). V usage is TRBV5-5 and J usage is TRBJ2-7; TRBD1 matches 7 bases. The TCR sequence derives from a woman aged 30 to 39 who had recovered from COVID-19. The CDR3 DNA is TGTGCCAGCAGCTTGGGAACAGGGGTAACCTACGAGCAGTACTTC. Translated: CASSLGTGVTYEQYF.